This passage covers 20 T cell receptor beta chains from one sample sequenced in a study of cytomegalovirus exposure and HLA in healthy donors. PCR was performed using 60 Vbeta and 13 Jbeta primers. Only in-frame clones appear in the TCRdb table, and some are missing; sequencing was by immunoSEQ multiplex PCR. The sample lists around 190,000 clones, roughly 79% occurring once. Sample: PBMCs. Source of these receptors: a man between 25 and 39 years old in good health and CMV-seronegative.

V gene TRBV28 combines with J gene TRBJ2-7; TRBD1 matches 10 bases. CDR3 size: 17 residues. The trim removed 2 bases at V and 2 bases at J, leaving 9 bases unmatched. Germline V gives CDR1 MDHEN, CDR2 SYDVKM. Here the CDR3 reads CASSLGTGTGVTYEQYF. In DNA form, the CDR3 reads TGTGCCAGCAGTTTAGGAACTGGGACAGGGGTTACCTACGAGCAGTACTTC. The full variable domain, in which reference TRBV28 and TRBJ2-7 provide the parts outside the CDR3, is DVKVTQSSRYLVKRTGEKVFLECVQDMDHENMFWYRQDPGLGLRLIYFSYDVKMKEKGDIPEGYSVSREKKERFSLILESASTNQTSMYLCASSLGTGTGVTYEQYFGPGTRLTVT.

The chain recombines TRBV27 with TRBJ1-1; D gene uncertain. CDR1 and CDR2 from the germline V gene are MNHEY and SMNVEV (reference sequence). Trimming shortened V by 3 bases and J by 3 bases, and 8 bases separated the two germline ends. CDR3 size: 13 residues. The CDR3 region has the DNA TGTGCCAGCAGTTTGGCGGCGGACACTGAAGCTTTCTTT. The encoded protein is CASSLAADTEAFF.

The chain carries TRBV18 and TRBJ2-5; D not certain. Per the germline V gene, CDR1 is KGHSH and CDR2 is LQKENI. Trimming took 3 bases from V and 8 from J, leaving 7 bases between them. This CDR3 spans 11 amino acids. CDR3 in DNA: TGTGCCAGCTCACCGGAGAAAACCCAGTACTTC. Its translation: CASSPEKTQYF.

The chain uses TRBV7-3 and TRBJ1-1; TRBD1 is a possible D gene (6 bases). Germline assignment: CDR1 SGHTA and CDR2 FQGTGA. V was pared by 0 bases and J by 2 bases, with 13 bases between. The CDR3 is 16 amino acids. CDR3 nucleotides: TGTGCCAGCAGCTTAACGCCCAGGGGTGGAAACACTGAAGCTTTCTTT. This gives the protein CASSLTPRGGNTEAFF.

The chain couples TRBV12-5 to TRBJ2-5; 10 nucleotides agree with TRBD2. The germline gives CDR1 LGHNT, CDR2 FRNRAP. The V and J ends lost 6 bases and 4 bases, in that order; junction bases with no gene match: 8. The CDR3 is 15 amino acids. The CDR3 loop is CASGSGLAGAETQYF. The CDR3 coding sequence is TGTGCTAGTGGCTCGGGGCTAGCGGGAGCAGAGACCCAGTACTTC.

This chain joins TRBV19 and TRBJ1-4; TRBD1 agrees at 9 bases. The trim removed 5 bases at V and 4 bases at J, leaving 5 bases unmatched. Germline-derived CDR1 and CDR2 are LNHDA and SQIVND (reference sequence). This CDR3 has 15 residues. The CDR3 DNA reads TGTGCCAGTAGTTCGGACAGGGGCCATAATGAAAAACTGTTTTTT. Protein product: CASSSDRGHNEKLFF.

The gene calls are TRBV29-1 and TRBJ2-1; D is unclear. V lost 2 bases, J lost 0 bases, and 14 bases lay in between. CDR1 is SQVTM and CDR2 is ANQGSEA in the germline V gene. CDR3 size: 16 residues. The CDR3 region has the DNA TGCAGCGTTGAATTCCCGCAGGCCAGCTCCTACAATGAGCAGTTCTTC. This sequence encodes CSVEFPQASSYNEQFF.

The V call is TRBV5-1, the J call TRBJ2-3, with 13 bases identical to TRBD2. CDR3 length: 15 amino acids. The germline V gene encodes CDR1 SGHRS and CDR2 YFSETQ. V gave up 5 bases and J gave up 1 base; unmatched junction bases: 1. Here the CDR3 reads CASRGLAGGTDTQYF. The DNA of the CDR3 is TGCGCCAGCAGAGGACTAGCGGGAGGCACAGATACGCAGTATTTT.

This clone was seen only a few times. The chain is built from TRBV21-1 and TRBJ2-7; TRBD1, the table's D call, was not compared with the DNA. TRBV21-1 corresponds to a pseudogene. The CDR3 extends over 14 amino acids. The CDR3: CASSKAEQIYEQYF. The DNA of the CDR3 is TGTGCCAGCAGCAAAGCGGAACAGATCTACGAGCAGTACTTC.

DNA for the CDR3: TGTGCCAGCAGCCCTCCGGGACTACAGGCCGGGGGGGGTGGCTACACCTTC. Its translation is CASSPPGLQAGGGGYTF. This chain joins TRBV5-4 and TRBJ1-2; TRBD1 might be the D (5 bases). The germline V gene has CDR1 SGHNT and CDR2 YYREEE (reference sequence). V lost 4 bases, J lost 7 bases, and 26 bases lay in between. The CDR3 extends over 17 amino acids.

The chain carries TRBV5-4 and TRBJ2-1; a possible D gene is TRBD2 (7 bases). This CDR3 comprises 13 residues. V was shortened by 3 bases and J by 7 bases, with 11 bases between the two germline ends. Germline CDR1 reads SGHNT; CDR2 reads YYREEE (reference sequence). As DNA, the CDR3 is TGTGCCAGCAGCTGGGGGGGCGGTAATGAGCAGTTCTTC. Protein sequence: CASSWGGGNEQFF. The full variable domain, rest sourced from reference TRBV5-4 and TRBJ2-1, is ETGVTQSPTHLIKTRGQQVTLRCSSQSGHNTVSWYQQALGQGPQFIFQYYREEENGRGNFPPRFSGLQFPNYSSELNVNALELDDSALYLCASSWGGGNEQFFGPGTRLTVL.

The chain is built from TRBV7-3 and TRBJ2-5; 7 nucleotides line up with TRBD2. V lost 1 base to trimming and J lost 3 bases; unmatched junction nucleotides: 2. This CDR3 spans 14 amino acids. Germline loops: CDR1 SGHTA, CDR2 FQGTGA. CDR3 DNA: TGTGCCAGCAGCTTAAACGGACTAGAAGAGACCCAGTACTTC. Its translation: CASSLNGLEETQYF.

This clone was seen only a few times. The chain carries TRBV7-8 and TRBJ1-1; TRBD1 matches 10 bases. The V gene end was trimmed by 5 bases and the J gene end by 4 bases; junction bases not matched to a gene: 7. The CDR3 totals 15 residues. Germline V lookup: CDR1 SGHVS, CDR2 FQNEAQ. In nucleotides, the CDR3 is TGTGCCAGCAGCCGCGGGACAGGGGTTGGCACTGAAGCTTTCTTT. This codes for CASSRGTGVGTEAFF.

The chain joins TRBV28 to TRBJ1-1; TRBD1 matches 8 bases. Germline-derived CDR1 and CDR2 are MDHEN and SYDVKM. V lost 0 bases to trimming and J lost 7 bases; unmatched junction nucleotides: 1. The CDR3 has 13 amino acids. CDR3 sequence: CASSLWGTGEAFF. CDR3 in DNA: TGTGCCAGCAGTTTATGGGGGACAGGTGAAGCTTTCTTT.

The J gene is TRBJ2-2, the V gene TRBV10-3, with TRBD2 matching over 10 bases. Germline loops: CDR1 ENHRY, CDR2 SYGVKD. The CDR3 runs 17 residues. J was trimmed by 4 bases and V by 4 bases; bases with no gene match: 9. The CDR3 sequence: CAISGPLAGVGTGELFF. In DNA, the CDR3 is TGTGCCATCAGTGGACCTCTAGCGGGAGTTGGCACCGGGGAGCTGTTTTTT.

The V and J genes are TRBV29-1 and TRBJ1-2; maybe TRBD1 (6 bases). V lost 4 bases to trimming and J lost 4 bases, with 16 bases between them. CDR3 length: 14 amino acids. Germline V gene lookup returns CDR1 SQVTM and CDR2 ANQGSEA. CDR3 sequence: CSVGPGGGPYGYTF. CDR3 DNA sequence: TGCAGCGTTGGTCCGGGGGGCGGTCCCTATGGCTACACCTTC.

Concerning this clone itself: This sample also contains other DNA sequences that code for the same CDR3. V and J are TRBV4-1 and TRBJ1-1; D is unresolved. The CDR3 sequence is 15 residues long. V was cut by 0 bases and J by 0 bases, with 8 bases left in between. Germline CDR1 MGHRA, CDR2 YSYEKL. The CDR3 loop reads CASSQDPGVNTEAFF. In DNA, the CDR3 is TGCGCCAGCAGCCAAGATCCGGGAGTGAACACTGAAGCTTTCTTT.

The CDR3 DNA follows: TGTGCCAGCAGCCCCGGCCTAGCGGGAGGTCGAGAGACCCAGTACTTC. Encoded protein: CASSPGLAGGRETQYF. This chain links TRBV6-6 with TRBJ2-5; 11 nucleotides agree with TRBD2. The germline gives CDR1 MNHNY, CDR2 SVGAGI (reference sequence). The CDR3 covers 16 residues. Trimming took 6 bases from V and 4 from J; bases not matched to a gene: 10.

The chain couples TRBV27 to TRBJ1-2, with 9 bases that match TRBD1. From germline, CDR1 is MNHEY and CDR2 SMNVEV (reference sequence). The CDR3 is 13 residues long. After removal of 6 bases from V and 4 bases from J, the junction contained 3 bases not matched to a gene. The CDR3 protein is CASRDRGGYGYTF. The CDR3 nucleotides read TGTGCCAGCAGGGACAGGGGTGGCTATGGCTACACCTTC.

The chain has TRBV10-3 and TRBJ2-7; 8 bases align to TRBD1. Trimming removed 11 bases from V and 1 base from J; junction bases left unmatched: 7. CDR1 and CDR2 from the germline V gene are ENHRY and SYGVKD. There are 13 residues in the CDR3. The CDR3 DNA reads as TGTGCCGTTGGACAGGGAATTTCCTACGAGCAGTACTTC. Its translation is CAVGQGISYEQYF.